The 10 T cell receptor beta chains given below trace back to one sample, sequenced in a study of beta chain features in type 1 diabetes. General study points: Type 1 diabetes patients had TCRB CDR3s that were shorter (moderately but significantly so) in all four CD4+ subsets.

Of the isolated RNA, all was reverse transcribed, and so the sequenced material was expressed TCRB transcripts. Sequenced by immunoSEQ multiplex PCR; TCRdb stores in-frame clones only, minus some. The profile shows 600,000 or so clones, over 13% of them singletons. Their specific antigens are unknown. The sample consisted of naive CD4+ T cells from blood. These receptors were obtained from a man between 18 and 35 years old with type 1 diabetes.

There are a few counts of this clone. This chain links TRBV2 with TRBJ2-7, with TRBD1 as a possible D gene (5 bases). Deletions cut 3 bases from V and 0 bases from J, with 9 bases between. Germline CDR1 reads SNHLY; CDR2 reads FYNNEI. The CDR3 extends over 14 amino acids. DNA for the CDR3: TGTGCCAGCAGTGATCAGGGCAGCTCCTACGAGCAGTACTTC. Translated: CASSDQGSSYEQYF.

This clone was seen a few times. CDR3 DNA sequence: TGTGCCAGTAGTATAGCGTCAGGATACCAAGAGACCCAGTACTTC. It codes for CASSIASGYQETQYF. This chain joins TRBV19 and TRBJ2-5; no clear D gene. The CDR3 loop spans 15 amino acids. Looked up from germline, CDR1 is LNHDA and CDR2 is SQIVND (reference sequence). V lost 1 base and J 0 bases, leaving 9 bases between the germline ends. The full variable domain, in which reference TRBV19 and TRBJ2-5 provide the parts outside the CDR3, is DGGITQSPKYLFRKEGQNVTLSCEQNLNHDAMYWYRQDPGQGLRLIYYSQIVNDFQKGDIAEGYSVSREKKESFPLTVTSAQKNPTAFYLCASSIASGYQETQYFGPGTRLLVL.

This clone was seen more than once but under ten times. The chain couples TRBV30 to TRBJ1-5, with 8 bases aligning to TRBD1. The CDR3 runs 14 residues. V trimming: 3 bases; J trimming: 3 bases; junction bases outside the gene matches: 4. The germline V gene encodes CDR1 GTSNPN and CDR2 SVGIG (reference sequence). The CDR3 bases are TGTGCCTGGAGCCAGGGGGCGAACAATCAGCCCCAGCATTTT. It encodes CAWSQGANNQPQHF.

This clone appeared a few times. The chain joins TRBV7-9 to TRBJ2-3; no definite D call. Trimming pared 5 bases from V and 3 bases from J, leaving 0 bases between. This CDR3 region has 10 residues. Germline V gives CDR1 SEHNR, CDR2 FQNEAQ (reference sequence). The CDR3 DNA follows: TGTGCCAGCAGCACAGATACGCAGTATTTT. This sequence encodes CASSTDTQYF.

The chain has TRBV2 and TRBJ1-4, with TRBD1 matching 11 bases. This CDR3 has 14 amino acids. The V and J ends lost 5 bases and 8 bases, in that order; junction bases with no gene match: 4. Germline V lookup: CDR1 SNHLY, CDR2 FYNNEI. The CDR3 DNA reads TGTGCCAGCAGTTCCGGGACAGGGGGAGAAAAACTGTTTTTT. Residues: CASSSGTGGEKLFF.

This clone occurred a few times. The chain uses TRBV15 and TRBJ2-1; possibly TRBD1 or TRBD2 for D (6 bases each). Trimming removed 0 bases from V and 5 bases from J, with 11 bases in between. Germline CDR1 and CDR2: LNHNV and YYDKDF (reference sequence). The CDR3 loop spans 15 amino acids. This chain's CDR3 is CATSREGASDNEQFF. The DNA of the CDR3 is TGTGCCACCAGCAGAGAGGGGGCTAGCGACAATGAGCAGTTCTTC.

The rearrangement joins TRBV4-3 to TRBJ1-2; D is uncertain. The V gene's germline CDR1 is LGHNA and CDR2 YSLEER. This CDR3 has 14 residues. V dropped 4 bases and J dropped 5 bases, with 14 bases sitting between them. The CDR3 DNA reads as TGCGCCAGCAGCCTCGATACAAGAGGATATGGCTACACCTTC. Its translation is CASSLDTRGYGYTF.

This clone was counted a few times. The genes are TRBV5-4 and TRBJ1-2; D ambiguous. This CDR3 comprises 11 residues. CDR1 is SGHNT and CDR2 is YYREEE in the germline V gene (reference sequence). Trimming removed 0 bases from V and 8 bases from J, with 5 bases in between. This chain's CDR3 is CASSLDGGYTF. The CDR3 DNA reads as TGTGCCAGCAGCTTGGATGGGGGCTACACCTTC.

This clone was seen a handful of times. The chain carries TRBV15 and TRBJ2-7; no clear D gene. The germline V gene has CDR1 LNHNV and CDR2 YYDKDF (reference sequence). Trimming cost V 0 bases and J 7 bases, with 10 bases left between them. The CDR3 runs 13 residues. CDR3 sequence reads: CATSRDPGAEQYF. CDR3 DNA sequence: TGTGCCACCAGCAGAGATCCAGGCGCAGAGCAGTACTTC.

This rearrangement joins TRBV30 to TRBJ2-7; the match to TRBD1 covers 8 bases. Trimming removed 7 bases from V and 3 bases from J; junction bases left unmatched: 11. Germline V gene sequence: CDR1 GTSNPN, CDR2 SVGIG (reference sequence). The length of the CDR3 is 14 residues. CDR3 bases: TGTGCCTCGACCCGGGACAGGTATGTCTACGAGCAGTACTTC. The encoded protein is CASTRDRYVYEQYF.